This entry is about one T cell receptor (beta chain). The data were produced by immunoSEQ multiplex PCR, yet TCRdb's version contains in-frame clones alone and is incomplete. This table has 80,000 to 100,000 clones, 94% appearing once. The data originate from a study of OX40 agonist ivuxolimab in advanced cancers. Overall study context: An agonistic anti-OX40 (CD134) antibody, ivuxolimab, was used to treat the patients. Patients in dose escalation had liver, melanoma, kidney or head and neck cancers.

The V gene lost 7 bases and the J gene lost 5 bases, with 17 bases spanning the gap. This CDR3 is 14 amino acids long. CDR1 MNHEY and CDR2 SVGAGI come from the germline V gene. This TCR derives from an adult with an advanced solid tumor such as melanoma, head and neck, liver or kidney cancer. V gene TRBV6-5 combines with J gene TRBJ1-1; a weak D match, TRBD1 (5 bases). This specimen was CD4+ or CD8+ T cells sorted from blood, taken in a trial of the OX40 agonist ivuxolimab. CDR3 nucleotide sequence: TGTGCCAGCAAGGAGGACACCTGGGGGACTGAAGCTTTCTTT. Protein sequence: CASKEDTWGTEAFF.